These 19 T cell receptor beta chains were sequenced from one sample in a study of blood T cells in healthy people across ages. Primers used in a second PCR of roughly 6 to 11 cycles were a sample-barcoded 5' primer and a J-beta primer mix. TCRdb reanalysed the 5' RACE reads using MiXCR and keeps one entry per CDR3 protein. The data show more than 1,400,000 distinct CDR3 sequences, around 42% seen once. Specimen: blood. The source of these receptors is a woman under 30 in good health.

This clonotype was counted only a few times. CDR3 sequence reads: CASSLFETSGMGELFF. The CDR3 DNA sequence: TGTGCCAGCAGCTTGTTTGAGACTAGCGGGATGGGGGAGCTGTTTTTT. The chain combines TRBV5-5 with TRBJ2-2, with 11 positions matching TRBD2. CDR1 and CDR2 from the germline V gene are SGHKS and YYEKEE (reference sequence). This CDR3 contains 16 residues. The V segment lost 1 base and the J segment 8 bases; nucleotides outside the gene matches: 7.

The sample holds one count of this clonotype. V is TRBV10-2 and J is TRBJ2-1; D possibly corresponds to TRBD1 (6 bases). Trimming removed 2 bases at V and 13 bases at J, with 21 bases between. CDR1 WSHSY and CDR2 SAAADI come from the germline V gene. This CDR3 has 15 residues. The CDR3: CASSEPEGGEETQFF. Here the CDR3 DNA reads TGCGCCAGCAGTGAGCCCGAAGGGGGAGAAGAGACCCAGTTCTTC.

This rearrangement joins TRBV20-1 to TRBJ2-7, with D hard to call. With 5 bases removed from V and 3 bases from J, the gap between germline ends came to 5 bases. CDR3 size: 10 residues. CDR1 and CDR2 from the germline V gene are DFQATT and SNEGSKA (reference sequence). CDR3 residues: CSARRYEQYF. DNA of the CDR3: TGCAGTGCTCGACGCTACGAGCAGTACTTC.

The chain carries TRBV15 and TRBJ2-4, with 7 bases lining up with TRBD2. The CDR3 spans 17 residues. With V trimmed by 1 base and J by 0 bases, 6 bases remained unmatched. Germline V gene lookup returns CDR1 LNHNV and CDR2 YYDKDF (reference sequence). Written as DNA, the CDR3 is TGTGCCACCAGCAGAGGGGCGAGCGGGAAAGCCAAAAACATTCAGTACTTC. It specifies CATSRGASGKAKNIQYF.

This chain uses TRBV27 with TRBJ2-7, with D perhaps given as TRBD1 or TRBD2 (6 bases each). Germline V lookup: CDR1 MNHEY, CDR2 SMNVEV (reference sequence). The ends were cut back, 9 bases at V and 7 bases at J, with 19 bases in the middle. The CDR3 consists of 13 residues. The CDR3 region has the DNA TGTGCCAGACTATATCTAACAGGGAGGGAGCAGTACTTC. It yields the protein CARLYLTGREQYF.

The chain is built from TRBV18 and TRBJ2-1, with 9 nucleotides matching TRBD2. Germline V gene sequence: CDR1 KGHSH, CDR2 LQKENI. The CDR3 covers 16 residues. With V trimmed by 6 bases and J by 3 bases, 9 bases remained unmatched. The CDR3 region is CASSRSLAGDYNEQFF. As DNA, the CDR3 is TGTGCCAGCTCCAGGAGTTTAGCGGGAGACTACAATGAGCAGTTCTTC.

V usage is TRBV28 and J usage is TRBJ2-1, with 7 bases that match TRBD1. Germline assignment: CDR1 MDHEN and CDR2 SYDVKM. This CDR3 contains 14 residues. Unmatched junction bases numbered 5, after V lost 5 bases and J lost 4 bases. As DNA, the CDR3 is TGTGCCAGCAGTCCGCTGACAGGGTACAATGAGCAGTTCTTC. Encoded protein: CASSPLTGYNEQFF.

The CDR3 DNA is TGCAGTGCTAGACCCCACCGGGACGGGCAGTTCTTC. This gives the protein CSARPHRDGQFF. V is TRBV20-1 and J is TRBJ2-1; the D gene could be TRBD1 or TRBD2 (5 bases each). Germline CDR1 DFQATT, CDR2 SNEGSKA (reference sequence). There are 12 residues in the CDR3. V lost 2 bases, J lost 12 bases, and 14 bases lay in between.

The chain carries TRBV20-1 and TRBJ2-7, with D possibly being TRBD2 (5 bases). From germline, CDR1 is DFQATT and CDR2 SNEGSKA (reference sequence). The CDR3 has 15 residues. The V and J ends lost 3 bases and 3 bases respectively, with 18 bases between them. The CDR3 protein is CSASLQKRPHYEQYF. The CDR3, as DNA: TGCAGTGCTAGCCTCCAGAAGCGGCCTCACTACGAGCAGTACTTC.

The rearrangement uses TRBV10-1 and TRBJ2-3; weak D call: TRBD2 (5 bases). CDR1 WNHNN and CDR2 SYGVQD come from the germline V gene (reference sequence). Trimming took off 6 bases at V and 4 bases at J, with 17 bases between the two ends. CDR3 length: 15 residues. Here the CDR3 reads CASSPSLALPDTQYF. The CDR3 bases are TGCGCCAGCAGCCCGAGCCTAGCCCTCCCAGATACGCAGTATTTT.

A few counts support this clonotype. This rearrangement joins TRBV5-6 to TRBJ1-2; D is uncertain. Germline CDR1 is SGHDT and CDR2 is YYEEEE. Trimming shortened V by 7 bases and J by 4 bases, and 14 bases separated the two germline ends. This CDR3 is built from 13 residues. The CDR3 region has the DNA TGTGCCAGCCGGGAGAGCAGAGGCTATGGCTACACCTTC. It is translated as CASRESRGYGYTF.

The CDR3 DNA follows: TGTGCCAGCAGTTTCCGGACATCCTCTTCACTTAACACAGATACGCAGTATTTT. Its translation: CASSFRTSSSLNTDTQYF. This sequence joins TRBV27 and TRBJ2-3; D perhaps matches TRBD1 (5 bases). The germline V gene has CDR1 MNHEY and CDR2 SMNVEV (reference sequence). Trimming shortened V by 3 bases and J by 2 bases, and 21 bases separated the two germline ends. This CDR3 is 18 amino acids long.

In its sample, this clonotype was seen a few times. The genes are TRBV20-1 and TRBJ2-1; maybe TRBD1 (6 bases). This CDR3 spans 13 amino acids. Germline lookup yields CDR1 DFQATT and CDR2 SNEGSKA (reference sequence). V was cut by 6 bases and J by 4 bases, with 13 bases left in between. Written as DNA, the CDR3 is TGCAGTGCAGGGGACACCAAGTACAATGAGCAGTTCTTC. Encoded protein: CSAGDTKYNEQFF.

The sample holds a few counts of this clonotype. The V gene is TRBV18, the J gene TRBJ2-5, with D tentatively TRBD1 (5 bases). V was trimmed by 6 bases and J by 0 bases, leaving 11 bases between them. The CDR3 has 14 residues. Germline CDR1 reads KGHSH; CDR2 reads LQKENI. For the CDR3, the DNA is TGTGCCAGCTCGCCCAGGGTCCACCAAGAGACCCAGTACTTC. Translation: CASSPRVHQETQYF.

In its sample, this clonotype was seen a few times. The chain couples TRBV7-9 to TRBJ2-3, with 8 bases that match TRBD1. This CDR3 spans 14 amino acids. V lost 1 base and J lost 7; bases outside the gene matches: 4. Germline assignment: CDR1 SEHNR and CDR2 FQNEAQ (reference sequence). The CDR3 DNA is TGTGCCAGCAGCTTAGATCAGGGGGCCTATACGCAGTATTTT. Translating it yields CASSLDQGAYTQYF.

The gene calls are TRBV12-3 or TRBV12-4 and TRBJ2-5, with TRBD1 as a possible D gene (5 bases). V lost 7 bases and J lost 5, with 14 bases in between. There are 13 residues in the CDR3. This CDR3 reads CASKGQYRETQYF. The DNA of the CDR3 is TGTGCCAGCAAGGGGCAGTATCGGGAGACCCAGTACTTC.

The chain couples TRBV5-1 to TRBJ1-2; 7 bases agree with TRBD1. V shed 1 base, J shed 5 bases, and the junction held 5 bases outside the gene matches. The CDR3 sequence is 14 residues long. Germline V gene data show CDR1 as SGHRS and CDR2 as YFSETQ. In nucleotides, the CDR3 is TGCGCCAGCAGCTTGTCTCCAGGGGGGTATGGCTACACCTTC. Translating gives CASSLSPGGYGYTF.

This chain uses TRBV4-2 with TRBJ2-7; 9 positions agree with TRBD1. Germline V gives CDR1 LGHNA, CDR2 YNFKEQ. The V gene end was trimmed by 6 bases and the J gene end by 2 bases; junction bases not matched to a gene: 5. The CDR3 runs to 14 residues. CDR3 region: CASSAGDRAYEQYF. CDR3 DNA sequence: TGTGCCAGCAGTGCAGGGGACAGGGCCTACGAGCAGTACTTC.

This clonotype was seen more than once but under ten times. This chain's CDR3 is CSAAARTSVYGYTF. CDR3 bases: TGCAGTGCCGCCGCCCGGACATCGGTCTATGGCTACACCTTC. The chain has TRBV20-1 and TRBJ1-2; the D gene is possibly TRBD1 (5 bases). The ends were cut back, 6 bases at V and 4 bases at J, with 18 bases in the middle. There are 14 residues in the CDR3. Germline CDR1 DFQATT, CDR2 SNEGSKA (reference sequence).